This TCR beta chain is from a study of shared clonotypes between healthy human individuals. Study summary: Donors were a couple of women and a few men aged 18 to 49.

The CDR3 totals 14 residues. Germline CDR1 is MDHEN and CDR2 is SYDVKM. V was cut by 2 bases and J by 2 bases, with 7 bases left in between. DNA from unsorted PBMC was sequenced on ten immunoSEQ deep assay plates. Only in-frame clones appear in the TCRdb table, and some are missing; sequencing was by immunoSEQ multiplex PCR. The repertoire holds about 470,000 clones, with roughly three quarters as singletons. The TCR sequence derives from a woman aged 40 to 49 in good health. Some clones in this sample may be carry-over from other donors' samples. The sequenced sample was PBMCs. This chain uses TRBV28 with TRBJ2-1; D is uncertain. This chain's CDR3 is CASSLVRPYNEQFF. The CDR3 DNA sequence: TGTGCCAGCAGTTTAGTCCGGCCCTACAATGAGCAGTTCTTC.